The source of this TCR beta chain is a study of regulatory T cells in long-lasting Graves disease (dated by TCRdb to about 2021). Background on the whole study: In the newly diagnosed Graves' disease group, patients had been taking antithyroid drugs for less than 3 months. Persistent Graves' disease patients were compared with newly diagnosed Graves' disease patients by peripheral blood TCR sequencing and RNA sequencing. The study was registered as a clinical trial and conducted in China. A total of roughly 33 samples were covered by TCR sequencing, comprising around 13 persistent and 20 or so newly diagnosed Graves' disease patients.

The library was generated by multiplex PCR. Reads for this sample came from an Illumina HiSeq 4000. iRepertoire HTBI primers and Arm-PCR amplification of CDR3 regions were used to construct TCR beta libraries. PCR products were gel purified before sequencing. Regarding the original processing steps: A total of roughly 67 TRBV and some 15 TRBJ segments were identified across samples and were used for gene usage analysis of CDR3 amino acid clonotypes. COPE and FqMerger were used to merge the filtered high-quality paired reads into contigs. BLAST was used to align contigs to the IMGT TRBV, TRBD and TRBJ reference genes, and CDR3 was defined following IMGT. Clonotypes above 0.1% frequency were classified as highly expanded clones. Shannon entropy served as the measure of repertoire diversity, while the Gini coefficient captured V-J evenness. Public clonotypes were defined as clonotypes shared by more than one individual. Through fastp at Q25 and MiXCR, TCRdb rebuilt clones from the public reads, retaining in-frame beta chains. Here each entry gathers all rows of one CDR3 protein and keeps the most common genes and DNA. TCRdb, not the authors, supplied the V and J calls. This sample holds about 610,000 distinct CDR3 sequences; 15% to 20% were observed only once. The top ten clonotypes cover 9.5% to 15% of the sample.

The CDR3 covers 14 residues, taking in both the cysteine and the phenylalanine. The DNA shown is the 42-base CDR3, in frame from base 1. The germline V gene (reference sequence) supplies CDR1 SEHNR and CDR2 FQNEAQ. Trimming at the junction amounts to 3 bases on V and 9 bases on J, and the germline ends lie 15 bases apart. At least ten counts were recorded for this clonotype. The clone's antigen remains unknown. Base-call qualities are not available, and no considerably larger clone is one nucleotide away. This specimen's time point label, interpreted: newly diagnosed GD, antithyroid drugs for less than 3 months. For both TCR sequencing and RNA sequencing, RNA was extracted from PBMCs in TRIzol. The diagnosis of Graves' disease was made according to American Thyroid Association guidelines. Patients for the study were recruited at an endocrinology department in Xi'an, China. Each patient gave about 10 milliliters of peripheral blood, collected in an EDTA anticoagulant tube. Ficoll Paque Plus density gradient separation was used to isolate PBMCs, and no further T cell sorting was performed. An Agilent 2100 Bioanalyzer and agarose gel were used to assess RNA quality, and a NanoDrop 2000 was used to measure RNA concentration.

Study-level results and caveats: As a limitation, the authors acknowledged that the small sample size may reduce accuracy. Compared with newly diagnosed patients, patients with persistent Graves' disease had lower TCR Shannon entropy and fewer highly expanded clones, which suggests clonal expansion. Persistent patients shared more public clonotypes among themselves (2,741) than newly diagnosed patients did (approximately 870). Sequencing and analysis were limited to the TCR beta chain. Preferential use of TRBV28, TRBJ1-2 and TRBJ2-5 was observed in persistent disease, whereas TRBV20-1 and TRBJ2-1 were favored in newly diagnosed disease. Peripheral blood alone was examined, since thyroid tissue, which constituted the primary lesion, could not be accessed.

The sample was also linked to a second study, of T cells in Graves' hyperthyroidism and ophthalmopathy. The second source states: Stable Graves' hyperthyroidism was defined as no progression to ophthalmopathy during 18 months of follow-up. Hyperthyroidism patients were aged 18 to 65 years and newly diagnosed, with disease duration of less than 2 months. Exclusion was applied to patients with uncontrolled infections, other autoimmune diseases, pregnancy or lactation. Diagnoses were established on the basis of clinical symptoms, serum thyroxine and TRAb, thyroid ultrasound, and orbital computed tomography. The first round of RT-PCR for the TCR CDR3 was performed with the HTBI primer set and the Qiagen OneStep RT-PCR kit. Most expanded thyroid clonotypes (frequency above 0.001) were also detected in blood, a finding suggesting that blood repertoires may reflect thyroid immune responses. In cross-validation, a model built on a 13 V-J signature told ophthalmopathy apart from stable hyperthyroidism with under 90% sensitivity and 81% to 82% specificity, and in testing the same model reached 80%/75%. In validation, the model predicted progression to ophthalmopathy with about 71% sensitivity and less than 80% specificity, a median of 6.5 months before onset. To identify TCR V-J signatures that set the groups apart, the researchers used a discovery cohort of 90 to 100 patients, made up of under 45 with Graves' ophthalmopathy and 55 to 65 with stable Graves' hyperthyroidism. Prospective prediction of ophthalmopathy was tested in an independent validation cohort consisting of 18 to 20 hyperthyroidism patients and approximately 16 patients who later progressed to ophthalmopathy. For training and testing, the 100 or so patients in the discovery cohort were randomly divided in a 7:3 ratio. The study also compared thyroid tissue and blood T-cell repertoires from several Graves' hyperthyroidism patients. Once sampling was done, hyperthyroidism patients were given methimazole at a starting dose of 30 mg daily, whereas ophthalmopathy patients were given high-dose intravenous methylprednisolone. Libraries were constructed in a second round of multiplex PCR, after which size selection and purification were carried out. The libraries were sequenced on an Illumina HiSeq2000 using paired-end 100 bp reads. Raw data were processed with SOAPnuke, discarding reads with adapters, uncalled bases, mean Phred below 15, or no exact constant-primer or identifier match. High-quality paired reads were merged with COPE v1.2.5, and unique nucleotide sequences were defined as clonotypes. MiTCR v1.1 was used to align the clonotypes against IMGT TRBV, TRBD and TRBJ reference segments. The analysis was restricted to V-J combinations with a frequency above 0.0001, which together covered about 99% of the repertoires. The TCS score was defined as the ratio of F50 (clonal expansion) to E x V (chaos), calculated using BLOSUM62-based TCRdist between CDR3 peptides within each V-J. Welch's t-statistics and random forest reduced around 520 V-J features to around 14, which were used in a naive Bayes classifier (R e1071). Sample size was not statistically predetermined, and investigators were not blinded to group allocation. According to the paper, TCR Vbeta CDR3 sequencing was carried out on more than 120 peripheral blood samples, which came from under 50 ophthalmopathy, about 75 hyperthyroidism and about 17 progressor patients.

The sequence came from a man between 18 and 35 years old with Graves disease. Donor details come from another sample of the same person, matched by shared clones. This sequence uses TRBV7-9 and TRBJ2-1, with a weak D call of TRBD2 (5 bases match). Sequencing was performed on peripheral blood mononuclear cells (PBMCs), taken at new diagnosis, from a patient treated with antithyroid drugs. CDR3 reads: CASSLRVGGGEQFF. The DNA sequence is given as TGTGCCAGCAGCTTGCGGGTGGGTGGAGGTGAGCAGTTCTTC.